This is a list of T cell receptor beta chains from one sample in a study of regulatory T cells in long-lasting Graves disease. One entry per CDR3 protein results from TCRdb running MiXCR on the multiplex PCR reads. The table has about 470,000 distinct CDR3 sequences, around 14% seen once. The sample was also reused in another study, on T cells in Graves' hyperthyroidism and ophthalmopathy.

The specimen comprised peripheral blood mononuclear cells (PBMCs), sampled at new diagnosis, from a patient treated with antithyroid drugs. The receptors stem from a woman in her 30s with Graves disease. Both conserved end residues are part of each CDR3. Each record gives: V gene, D gene, J gene, CDR3 protein. The D gene is left open where the match is weak.

V gene: TRBV25-1
D gene: TRBD2
J gene: TRBJ2-1
CDR3 protein: CASSPTVRLAGVDGVWNEQFF

V gene: TRBV7-3
D gene: NA
J gene: TRBJ2-3
CDR3 protein: CASSLLGGATDTQYF

V gene: TRBV24-1
D gene: NA
J gene: TRBJ2-5
CDR3 protein: CATSDSYPETQYF

V gene: TRBV2
D gene: TRBD1
J gene: TRBJ1-2
CDR3 protein: CASTGQADGYTF

V gene: TRBV3-1
D gene: NA
J gene: TRBJ1-1
CDR3 protein: CASSRRDTGAEAFF

V gene: TRBV30
D gene: TRBD1
J gene: TRBJ2-7
CDR3 protein: CAWGQGRGDEQYF

V gene: TRBV3-1
D gene: TRBD1
J gene: TRBJ1-4
CDR3 protein: CASSPGRTGSNEKLFF

V gene: TRBV18
D gene: TRBD1
J gene: TRBJ1-1
CDR3 protein: CASSPRGPQDTEAFF

V gene: TRBV3-1
D gene: NA
J gene: TRBJ2-7
CDR3 protein: CASSQVKEQYF

V gene: TRBV27
D gene: NA
J gene: TRBJ2-1
CDR3 protein: CASSLSRLFNEQFF

V gene: TRBV11-3
D gene: NA
J gene: TRBJ1-5
CDR3 protein: CASSQRASQPQHF

V gene: TRBV11-1
D gene: NA
J gene: TRBJ2-7
CDR3 protein: CASSLEGPGYLYYEQYF

V gene: TRBV19
D gene: NA
J gene: TRBJ1-4
CDR3 protein: CASSTGPLHEKLFF

V gene: TRBV3-1
D gene: TRBD1
J gene: TRBJ1-5
CDR3 protein: CASSQTTGFNQPQHF

V gene: TRBV24-1
D gene: NA
J gene: TRBJ2-7
CDR3 protein: CATSDPGATGGYEQYF

V gene: TRBV19
D gene: TRBD2
J gene: TRBJ2-5
CDR3 protein: CASSIGTSGSWETQYF

V gene: TRBV27
D gene: TRBD2
J gene: TRBJ2-7
CDR3 protein: CASRGGTSGFYEQYF

V gene: TRBV5-5
D gene: TRBD2
J gene: TRBJ2-1
CDR3 protein: CASSLLGTGRNPSGSNEQFF

V gene: TRBV18
D gene: NA
J gene: TRBJ2-2
CDR3 protein: CASSPPSGPGTGELFF

V gene: TRBV29-1
D gene: TRBD1
J gene: TRBJ1-2
CDR3 protein: CSVEGTGRYGYTF

V gene: TRBV5-1
D gene: TRBD2
J gene: TRBJ2-7
CDR3 protein: CASSELAGEIEQYF

V gene: TRBV10-3
D gene: TRBD2
J gene: TRBJ2-7
CDR3 protein: CAISEREGPLEYEQYF

V gene: TRBV18
D gene: NA
J gene: TRBJ1-1
CDR3 protein: CASSPWDGVVEAFF

V gene: TRBV7-3
D gene: TRBD2
J gene: TRBJ2-7
CDR3 protein: CASFHRASGTHEQYF

V gene: TRBV9
D gene: NA
J gene: TRBJ2-7
CDR3 protein: CASSVGPGLATYEQYF

V gene: TRBV11-2
D gene: TRBD1
J gene: TRBJ2-1
CDR3 protein: CASRPGQGTYNEQFF

V gene: TRBV19
D gene: NA
J gene: TRBJ2-7
CDR3 protein: CASRQGRNEQYF

V gene: TRBV30
D gene: TRBD2
J gene: TRBJ2-3
CDR3 protein: CAWSLGAGGQDTQYF

V gene: TRBV7-6
D gene: NA
J gene: TRBJ1-2
CDR3 protein: CASSLAAGPRPYGYTF

V gene: TRBV11-2
D gene: NA
J gene: TRBJ2-3
CDR3 protein: CASSLENTDTQYF

V gene: TRBV15
D gene: TRBD2
J gene: TRBJ2-7
CDR3 protein: CATSRSSGTPYEQYF

V gene: TRBV7-9
D gene: NA
J gene: TRBJ1-5
CDR3 protein: CASSKGTDGVPQHF

V gene: TRBV18
D gene: NA
J gene: TRBJ2-3
CDR3 protein: CASSGFGQSITDTQYF

V gene: TRBV6-5
D gene: NA
J gene: TRBJ1-2
CDR3 protein: CASSYEGVKLYGYTF

V gene: TRBV29-1
D gene: TRBD1
J gene: TRBJ2-7
CDR3 protein: CSVEEQGASYEQYF

V gene: TRBV25-1
D gene: NA
J gene: TRBJ1-4
CDR3 protein: CASSESPRGPNEKLFF

V gene: TRBV6-2/TRBV6-3
D gene: TRBD2
J gene: TRBJ2-5
CDR3 protein: CASSSSGGPGQETQYF

V gene: TRBV30
D gene: NA
J gene: TRBJ2-7
CDR3 protein: CAWSRALQGAYEQYF

V gene: TRBV18
D gene: NA
J gene: TRBJ2-1
CDR3 protein: CASSLTFRREGGEQFF

V gene: TRBV12-3/TRBV12-4
D gene: NA
J gene: TRBJ2-5
CDR3 protein: CASSYFGGTETQYF

V gene: TRBV2
D gene: TRBD1
J gene: TRBJ1-1
CDR3 protein: CASSDPLRGRTEAFF